The 27 T cell receptor beta chains below come from one sample, sequenced in a study of T cell repertoires in cytomegalovirus infection. TCRdb recomputed calls from the reads with MiXCR, one row per CDR3 protein. The sample records tens of thousands of distinct CDR3 sequences, more than 20% being singletons. Their antigens are not known. The sequencing here drew on CD8+ T cells from cultured PBMCs, taken from culture after CMV antigen stimulation. The source of these receptors is a human donor in good health (CMV status not recorded). Some clones in this sample may be carry-over from other donors' samples.

This clonotype occurred many times. The chain combines TRBV2 with TRBJ2-4; D is ambiguous. V dropped 9 bases and J dropped 2 bases, with 8 bases sitting between them. Germline CDR1 and CDR2: SNHLY and FYNNEI. The CDR3 sequence is 12 residues long. Written as DNA, the CDR3 is TGTGCCAGGCCCGAGACCAAAAACATTCAGTACTTC. Its protein product is CARPETKNIQYF.

CDR3 in DNA: TGTGCCAGCAGCTTAGTCGGTAGCGGCTACCAAGAGACCCAGTACTTC. The encoded protein is CASSLVGSGYQETQYF. The chain recombines TRBV7-9 with TRBJ2-5; perhaps TRBD2 as D (6 bases). The CDR3 runs 16 residues. The V gene's germline CDR1 is SEHNR and CDR2 FQNEAQ (reference sequence). V lost 1 base and J 0 bases, leaving 12 bases between the germline ends.

This clonotype was picked up many times. Written as DNA, the CDR3 is TGTGCCAGCAGTGGGGCTAGCGGAAGCTCCTACAATGAGCAGTTCTTC. It codes for CASSGASGSSYNEQFF. The genes are TRBV7-9 and TRBJ2-1; 7 bases map to TRBD2. Trimming cost V 6 bases and J 0 bases; bases outside gene matches: 8. Germline loops: CDR1 SEHNR, CDR2 FQNEAQ (reference sequence). There are 16 residues in the CDR3.

Points on this clonotype: At one boundary the junction diverges from the germline segment, which might be a read error. The CDR3 DNA is TGTGCCAGCAGCTTGGCAGGCGGGGCCTTCCCCCGGGAGCAGTACTTC. This codes for CASSLAGGAFPREQYF. The chain uses TRBV5-3 and TRBJ2-7, with D perhaps TRBD2 (6 bases). TRBV5-3 is given ORF status, its function remaining uncertain. The CDR3 contains 16 residues.

Only a few counts were recorded for this clonotype. The chain couples TRBV18 to TRBJ1-5, with D possibly TRBD1 on 5 matching bases. Germline V gene data show CDR1 as KGHSH and CDR2 as LQKENI. The CDR3 loop spans 16 amino acids. The V end lost 3 bases, the J end lost 2 bases, and 14 bases lay between the germline ends. This CDR3 is CASSPPGQGGNQPQHF. CDR3 DNA: TGTGCCAGCTCACCCCCCGGGCAGGGTGGCAATCAGCCCCAGCATTTT.

This clonotype has only a few counts. This chain connects TRBV4-1 to TRBJ2-3; D is ambiguous. Germline CDR1 and CDR2: MGHRA and YSYEKL. Trimming left V 4 bases short and J 5 bases short, with 7 bases between. The CDR3 loop spans 12 amino acids. DNA for the CDR3: TGCGCCAGCAGCCCGGACGGAGATACGCAGTATTTT. Translated, it gives CASSPDGDTQYF.

The V call is TRBV4-3, the J call TRBJ2-1; maybe TRBD2 (6 bases). The germline gives CDR1 LGHNA, CDR2 YSLEER. CDR3 length: 15 residues. Trimming left V 4 bases short and J 3 bases short, with 13 bases between. This chain's CDR3 is CASSLRGSGYNEQFF. DNA for the CDR3: TGCGCCAGCAGCCTCCGAGGTAGCGGCTACAATGAGCAGTTCTTC.

This chain links TRBV7-9 with TRBJ2-5; TRBD2 agrees at 13 bases. The CDR3 has 14 residues. The germline V gene encodes CDR1 SEHNR and CDR2 FQNEAQ (reference sequence). The J segment lost 0 bases and the V segment lost 10 bases, leaving 2 bases of the junction unmatched. The CDR3 protein is CATGLAGNQETQYF. In DNA form, the CDR3 reads TGTGCCACGGGACTAGCGGGGAACCAAGAGACCCAGTACTTC. Variable domain in full (rest from reference TRBV7-9 and TRBJ2-5): DTGVSQNPRHKITKRGQNVTFRCDPISEHNRLYWYRQTLGQGPEFLTYFQNEAQLEKSRLLSDRFSAERPKGSFSTLEIQRTEQGDSAMYLCATGLAGNQETQYFGPGTRLLVL.

V is TRBV30 and J is TRBJ2-7, with 8 bases that match TRBD1. The germline CDR1 and CDR2 sequences are GTSNPN and SVGIG (reference sequence). The CDR3 runs 13 residues. J lost 2 bases, V lost 0 bases, and 0 bases had no gene match. The CDR3 here is CAWSVGQAYEQYF. The CDR3 DNA reads as TGTGCCTGGAGTGTGGGACAGGCCTACGAGCAGTACTTC.

This clonotype has a count of ten or more. The V and J genes are TRBV12-3 or TRBV12-4 and TRBJ1-2; D call uncertain. Trimming cost V 0 bases and J 0 bases, with 2 bases left between them. The CDR3 totals 13 residues. CDR3 sequence (DNA): TGTGCCAGCAGTTTAGCACCTAACTATGGCTACACCTTC. Translating it yields CASSLAPNYGYTF.

Concerning this clonotype itself: Being one base from a much bigger clone, this may be a read error. The V call is TRBV11-1, the J call TRBJ2-7, with D perhaps matching TRBD2 (6 bases). Trimming took off 2 bases at V and 8 bases at J, with 13 bases between the two ends. Germline-derived CDR1 and CDR2 are SGHAT and FQDESV (reference sequence). The CDR3 sequence is 13 residues long. The CDR3 DNA is TGTGCCAGCAGCTTATACCGGGAGTGGAAGCAGTACTTC. Its translation: CASSLYREWKQYF.

The chain joins TRBV7-3 to TRBJ2-3; D call uncertain. Deletions cut 0 bases from V and 4 bases from J, with 8 bases between. This CDR3 is 14 amino acids long. Germline V gene sequence: CDR1 SGHTA, CDR2 FQGTGA. Written as DNA, the CDR3 is TGTGCCAGCAGCTTAACGGGCGTTTCAGATACGCAGTATTTT. Protein sequence: CASSLTGVSDTQYF.

The chain joins TRBV6-2 or TRBV6-3 to TRBJ2-1, with TRBD2 identical over 8 bases. J was trimmed by 9 bases and V by 6 bases; bases with no gene match: 10. The germline V gene encodes CDR1 MNHEY and CDR2 SVGEGT. The CDR3 is 14 amino acids. CDR3 sequence reads: CASSLRTSFSEQFF. Here the CDR3 DNA reads TGTGCCAGCAGCCTAAGGACTAGCTTCAGTGAGCAGTTCTTC.

This clonotype showed up just a few times. The CDR3 spells CASSGTGTTTDTQYF. The CDR3 nucleotides read TGTGCCAGCAGTGGAACCGGGACTACGACAGATACGCAGTATTTT. The J gene is TRBJ2-3, the V gene TRBV6-1, with 7 bases aligning to TRBD2. CDR3 size: 15 residues. With 4 bases clipped from V and 3 bases from J, the junction kept 7 bases outside the gene matches. In germline, CDR1 is MNHNS, CDR2 SASEGT.

This clonotype was observed a single time. This chain connects TRBV20-1 to TRBJ2-7; 7 nucleotides align to TRBD1. The CDR3 contains 14 residues. The germline V gene has CDR1 DFQATT and CDR2 SNEGSKA (reference sequence). J gave up 1 base and V 5 bases, and 8 bases lay outside the gene matches. CDR3 sequence reads: CSAVTGTESYEQYF. The CDR3 DNA reads as TGCAGTGCTGTGACCGGGACAGAGTCCTACGAGCAGTACTTC.

This chain uses TRBV30 with TRBJ2-1, with TRBD2 identical over 12 bases. With 1 base clipped from V and 6 bases from J, the junction kept 7 bases outside the gene matches. CDR3 length: 16 residues. Germline CDR1 GTSNPN, CDR2 SVGIG (reference sequence). In DNA, the CDR3 is TGTGCCTGGAGTGCGCCGGGACTAGCGGGTATCAATGAGCAGTTCTTC. This gives the protein CAWSAPGLAGINEQFF.

The chain joins TRBV6-1 to TRBJ2-7; possibly TRBD2 for D (6 bases). The CDR3 sequence is 14 residues long. The germline V and J ends were trimmed by 3 bases and 3 bases, with 12 bases remaining between them. From germline, CDR1 is MNHNS and CDR2 SASEGT. CDR3 in DNA: TGTGCCAGCAGTGAGGGGACTTCAGTCTACGAGCAGTACTTC. It codes for CASSEGTSVYEQYF.

The chain employs TRBV19 and TRBJ2-1, with TRBD2 matching 9 bases. CDR3 length equals 13 residues. J gave up 12 bases and V 1 base, and 4 bases lay outside the gene matches. Germline lookup yields CDR1 LNHDA and CDR2 SQIVND (reference sequence). The CDR3 DNA follows: TGTGCCAGTAGTATAGGGACTAGCGTCGGGCAGTTCTTC. Translated: CASSIGTSVGQFF.

This clonotype has a count of ten or more. The V gene is TRBV7-2, the J gene TRBJ2-3, with 8 bases identical to TRBD1. CDR1 is SGHTA and CDR2 is FQGNSA in the germline V gene. After removal of 0 bases from V and 5 bases from J, the junction contained 10 bases not matched to a gene. There are 17 residues in the CDR3. The CDR3 loop reads CASSLAPSAGTGDTQYF. CDR3 sequence (DNA): TGTGCCAGCAGCTTAGCGCCGTCGGCGGGGACAGGAGATACGCAGTATTTT.

This clonotype was recorded a few times. This chain links TRBV18 with TRBJ2-7; TRBD1 matches 9 bases. The CDR3 contains 16 residues. Trimming removed 3 bases from V and 4 bases from J; junction bases left unmatched: 10. Germline V gene data show CDR1 as KGHSH and CDR2 as LQKENI. DNA of the CDR3: TGTGCCAGCTCACCCACCCCGGGACAGGGTTATTACGAGCAGTACTTC. As protein: CASSPTPGQGYYEQYF.

This clonotype was observed a handful of times. This chain links TRBV4-1 with TRBJ2-5; D unresolved. This CDR3 comprises 14 residues. V lost 0 bases and J 0 bases, leaving 5 bases between the germline ends. Per germline, CDR1 MGHRA and CDR2 YSYEKL. The CDR3 DNA sequence: TGCGCCAGCAGCCAAGAAGGGTACCAAGAGACCCAGTACTTC. As protein: CASSQEGYQETQYF.

This clonotype was seen ten or more times. The J gene is TRBJ1-4, the V gene TRBV7-2; 8 bases are shared with TRBD1. CDR1 SGHTA and CDR2 FQGNSA come from the germline V gene. This CDR3 comprises 17 residues. V shed 3 bases, J shed 3 bases, and the junction held 9 bases outside the gene matches. The CDR3 nucleotides read TGTGCCAGCAGCTTTAACCCAGGGGGCGCGCCTAATGAAAAACTGTTTTTT. It encodes CASSFNPGGAPNEKLFF.

This clonotype was counted ten times or more. Here the CDR3 reads CASSLLAREKLFF. CDR3 in DNA: TGTGCCAGCAGCTTATTGGCAAGGGAAAAACTGTTTTTT. The chain links TRBV7-6 to TRBJ1-4; D not certain. From germline, CDR1 is SGHVS and CDR2 FNYEAQ. This CDR3 has 13 residues. Trimming removed 2 bases from V and 8 bases from J, with 9 bases in between.

The sample holds a few counts of this clonotype. V usage is TRBV6-1 and J usage is TRBJ2-1; 10 bases fit TRBD2. V gave up 6 bases and J gave up 4 bases; unmatched junction bases: 0. The CDR3 is made up of 13 amino acids. CDR1 and CDR2 from the germline V gene are MNHNS and SASEGT. The CDR3 sequence is CASRGLAYNEQFF. DNA of the CDR3: TGTGCCAGCAGGGGACTAGCGTACAATGAGCAGTTCTTC.

The J gene is TRBJ2-1, the V gene TRBV7-9; D is unclear. V was shortened by 1 base and J by 9 bases, with 4 bases between the two germline ends. Germline loops: CDR1 SEHNR, CDR2 FQNEAQ (reference sequence). The CDR3 sequence is 11 residues long. CDR3 nucleotides: TGTGCCAGCAGCTTAGATCGTGAGCAGTTCTTC. Amino acid sequence: CASSLDREQFF.

In this sample, this clonotype turned up a few times. The chain carries TRBV4-2 and TRBJ2-3, with TRBD2 matching 8 bases. With V trimmed by 2 bases and J by 0 bases, 4 bases remained unmatched. This CDR3 has 16 amino acids. CDR1 and CDR2 from the germline V gene are LGHNA and YNFKEQ. The CDR3 region has the DNA TGTGCCAGCAGCCAAAGCGGGGGACCAAGCACAGATACGCAGTATTTT. It is translated as CASSQSGGPSTDTQYF.

This clonotype has more than one count but fewer than ten. Compared with germline, one end of the junction differs, possibly owing to a read error. This chain connects TRBV11-2 to TRBJ2-7, with 7 bases lining up with TRBD1. The CDR3 consists of 11 residues. Germline loops: CDR1 SGHAT, CDR2 FQNNGV. The CDR3 DNA is TGTGCCAGCAGCCCAGGGGACAGCCCTTTGTTC. Protein product: CASSPGDSPLF.